This TCR beta chain was captured by sequencing in a study of CD8+ T cells in alopecia areata. Points from the study as a whole: In lesional scalp, particularly from alopecia totalis/universalis, clonality was higher than in normal scalp. With patients, TCR sharing proved less clear than in mice, a difference possibly related to HLA.

Trimming stripped 0 bases from V and 5 bases from J, with 11 bases between. CDR3 length: 14 amino acids. Germline V lookup: CDR1 SGHRS, CDR2 YFSETQ. Note on this clone: Antigen unknown.

Extracted RNA was reverse transcribed into cDNA, the sequencing template. Libraries were prepared by immunoSEQ multiplex PCR; TCRdb keeps only in-frame clonotypes and omits some of them. Of roughly 250,000 clones in the sample, under 70% were seen once. This sequence joins TRBV5-1 and TRBJ2-5; no definite D call. This TCR was sampled from a human donor with alopecia areata. The specimen comprised CD4+ T cells sorted from blood, sampled at week 0. This CDR3 is CASSLGPSSETQYF. CDR3 in DNA: TGCGCCAGCAGCTTGGGACCGTCCTCGGAGACCCAGTACTTC.